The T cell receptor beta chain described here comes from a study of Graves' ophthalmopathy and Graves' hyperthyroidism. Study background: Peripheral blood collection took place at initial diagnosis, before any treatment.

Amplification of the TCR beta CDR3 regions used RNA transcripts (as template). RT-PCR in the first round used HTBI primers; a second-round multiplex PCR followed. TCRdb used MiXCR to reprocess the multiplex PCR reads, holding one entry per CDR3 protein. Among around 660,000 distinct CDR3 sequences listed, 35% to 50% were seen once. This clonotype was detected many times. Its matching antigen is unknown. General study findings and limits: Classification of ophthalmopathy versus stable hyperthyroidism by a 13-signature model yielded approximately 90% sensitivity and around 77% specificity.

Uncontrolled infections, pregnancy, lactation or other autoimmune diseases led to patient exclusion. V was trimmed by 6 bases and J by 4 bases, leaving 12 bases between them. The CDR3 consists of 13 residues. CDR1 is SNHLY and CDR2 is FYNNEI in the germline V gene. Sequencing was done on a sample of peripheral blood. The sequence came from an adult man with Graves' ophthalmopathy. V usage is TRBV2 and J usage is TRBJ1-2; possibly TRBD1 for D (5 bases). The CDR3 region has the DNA TGTGCCAGCAGAAGGGGCGATCTCTATGGCTACACCTTC. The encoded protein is CASRRGDLYGYTF.